This T cell receptor beta chain was sequenced in a study of shared clonotypes between healthy human individuals. Study-level findings and limits: The study sampled only blood, and tissue repertoires likely differ.

Only one count was recorded for this clone. Its antigen remains unknown. Naive CD8 isolation took CD45RO-negative cells positively selected for CCR7 and excluded terminally differentiated effector memory CD45RA+ cells. Profiled with immunoSEQ multiplex PCR; TCRdb holds only in-frame clones, not every one. This table has about 600,000 clones, roughly 95% appearing once. Germline CDR1 and CDR2: SGHVS and FNYEAQ. J was trimmed by 8 bases and V by 4 bases; bases with no gene match: 2. The CDR3 is 12 amino acids. The sample taken for sequencing was naive CD8+ T cells sorted from blood. The chain recombines TRBV7-6 with TRBJ1-1; 9 nucleotides match TRBD1. The sequence was obtained from a woman younger than 45 in good health. DNA of the CDR3: TGTGCCAGCAGCTACGGGACAGGGGAAGCTTTCTTT. Protein product: CASSYGTGEAFF. Full variable domain (outside the CDR3, taken from reference TRBV7-6 and TRBJ1-1): GAGVSQSPRYKVTKRGQDVALRCDPISGHVSLYWYRQALGQGPEFLTYFNYEAQQDKSGLPNDRFSAERPEGSISTLTIQRTEQRDSAMYRCASSYGTGEAFFGQGTRLTVV.